One T cell receptor (beta chain) is described in this entry. No cognate antigen has been identified for it. No base-level quality is on record; no much larger clone is a single base apart. The library came from the immunoSEQ multiplex PCR assay. For the multiplex PCR, a mixture combining 60 forward primers for TCR Vbeta segments and 13 reverse primers for TCR Jbeta segments was used. A multiplex PCR assay on genomic DNA amplified the CDR3 region of rearranged TCR beta genes. On the Illumina HiSeq System, the amplified TCR beta libraries were sequenced as 87-base-pair reads. The original pipeline was this. Across the 670 or so repertoires, a later analysis counted around 80 million unique TCR beta chains, roughly 11 million of which were shared by at least two donors. Raw reads were error-corrected and collapsed into unique sequences by a nearest-neighbor algorithm in which closely related sequences were merged to remove PCR and sequencing errors. Alignment of CDR3 sequences to IMGT reference sequences was used to assign V, D and J gene segments. For a sequence to be retained, a match of at least six nucleotides was required to both a V gene segment and a J gene segment. A rearrangement counted as productive if the CDR3 had no stop codons and remained in frame with V and J, and every other rearrangement counted as non-productive. Following IMGT convention, CDR3 was defined as the stretch from the second conserved V-encoded cysteine to the conserved J-encoded phenylalanine. In an earlier analysis of around 640 of the donors, sequences lacking an unambiguous match to a single V gene segment were excluded. An earlier analysis of a few hundred of the donors classified V segments as functional when productive rearrangements were above 56.7% and as segregating when the standard deviation between donors was above 5%. A statistical classification framework was developed to diagnose cytomegalovirus status using the catalog of TCR beta chain sequences. In a later analysis, V and J genes were assigned by comparing TCR nucleotide sequences against IMGT/GENE-DB human TR gene sequences. The TCRdist pipeline was used in a later analysis to assign CDR3 sequences and most-parsimonious VDJ recombination scenarios. In a later analysis, every TCR beta chain was defined by the combination of its CDR3 amino acid sequence and its V-gene family, and reads without a unique V-gene family were dropped. In a later analysis, 450 to 600 highly shared, low-generation-probability nucleotide sequences were removed to address suspected cross-contamination and a sequencing artifact. For each public chain, a later analysis derived a clonal expansion index from normalized ranks of inferred template counts within each repertoire. In a later analysis, generation probabilities were computed with a VDJ recombination model fitted to out-of-frame rearrangements, and the resulting probabilities were checked against IGoR. In a later analysis, TCR-TCR, TCR-HLA and TCR-CMV co-occurrence was scored with hypergeometric tests, and a repertoire-size bias correction was applied to TCR pairs. A later analysis estimated false discovery rates by permuting HLA or CMV assignments 20 times. In a later analysis, co-occurring TCRs were grouped using DBSCAN, with TCRdist sequence similarity added in when clustering inside HLA-allele-positive subsets. Repertoires with fewer than 30,000 or more than 120,000 public chains were left out of co-occurrence clustering, as were several repertoires with anomalous nucleotide sharing. Held by TCRdb, this immuneACCESS table contains in-frame sequences only and omits some clones. Under half of the omission traces to an unresolved V gene where checked; the cause of the rest is unknown. That table furnishes V, J and clone size, whereas the DNA furnished D and trimming. The sample table records over 100,000 clones; roughly 68% of these occur just once. The biggest ten clones account for around 10% of the sample.

The cohort was made up of 500 to 850 healthy bone marrow donors. All cohort members were sampled while nominally healthy, although unrecorded immune exposures were likely present. The donor tested CMV seropositive and was one of the 289 seropositive cohort members. A peripheral blood sample was provided by each donor, and peripheral blood mononuclear cells were used for TCR beta sequencing. Genomic DNA extraction from the blood cell samples was performed with the Qiagen DNeasy Blood Extraction Kit. The source of the sample is a study of cytomegalovirus exposure and HLA in healthy donors (dated by TCRdb to 2016 to 2017). Notes on the research overall: An earlier analysis of roughly 570 of the donors reported over 250 Gb of sequence data and some 110 million unique TCR beta sequences obtained from 150 million to 200 million T cells. An early release covering 500 to 750 HLA-typed donors comprised approximately 300 gigabases of sequencing data and approximately 85 million unique TCR sequences. Among the roughly 430 genotyped donors, approximately 77% belonged to the genetic ancestry cluster associated with self-reported Caucasian donors. The study aimed to test whether signatures of past pathogen exposure could be identified by cataloging public T cell receptors. Using immunosequencing, the study profiled T cell repertoires from around 680 subjects and related those repertoires to cytomegalovirus serostatus. Along with the approximately 650-subject first cohort, a separate validation cohort of over a hundred different subjects was used. To predict cytomegalovirus infection status, the study brought together high-throughput TCR immunosequencing, statistical association of individual TCRs with disease status, and machine learning. In a later analysis, previously published TCR beta repertoires from 600 to 850 donors were re-analyzed and high-resolution HLA genotyping was added so that TCR occurrence patterns could be studied. In the later analysis, no new phenotypic data were used to find candidate immune exposures; instead, reliance was placed on TCR beta sequences and their occurrence across donors. An earlier analysis of 500 to 650 of the donors applied high-throughput TCR beta sequencing to assess whether each TCR beta V gene segment acted as functional or pseudogenic. Donor age, sex, ethnicity and CMV serostatus were compiled together with the repertoire data. Genome-wide SNP genotypes for about 55% of the roughly 670 donors were used in a later genetic analysis, which treated that subset as a discovery cohort. Every repertoire in the discovery cohort had been generated on one and the same sequencing platform. HLA typing included class I and class II loci at four-digit resolution. The number of donors typed differed by locus, with about 629-640 for A, B, C, DRB1 and DQB1, more than 500 for DQA1, over 600 for DPA1, and under 490 for DPB1. Four to six DR-DQ haplotypes were handled as single units for association and clustering because linkage in the cohort was strong. Among roughly 400 genotyped donors of the cohort, an average of roughly 230,000 unique TCR beta nucleotide sequences was sequenced per donor, of which approximately 19% were non-productive.

What the study reported, not specific to this receptor: In a later analysis, over 15,000 TCR beta sequences were associated with specific HLA alleles at a false discovery rate of 0.05. A total of 150 to 200 TCR beta chains were listed by the study as associated with cytomegalovirus. When HLA alleles, especially DR and DQ, strongly co-occurred, TCR associations were difficult to assign to individual alleles. Most TCR sequences were seen in very few donors, while some public TCRs were found in many individuals. According to a later analysis, parvovirus B19, influenza, CMV and Epstein-Barr virus appeared linked to several top co-occurrence clusters. In vitro tests confirmed that three of the cytomegalovirus-associated TCR beta chains recognize cytomegalovirus antigens. The classifier was reported to diagnose cytomegalovirus status with high specificity and sensitivity in both the original and validation cohorts. In a later analysis, the rate of TCR association differed among HLA loci, with DRB1 alleles having the most associated TCRs and HLA-C alleles having the fewest. Sequencing depth was assumed to be roughly uniform across donors in the presence/absence analyses, though that assumption may not hold. The cohort was sequenced for TCR beta chains only, and without alpha or paired-chain data the features that could be detected were limited. Compared with the approximately 670-donor mean, donors in an Asian-associated ancestry cluster had fewer N-insertions in productive TCRs, according to a later genetic analysis. In a later analysis, most CMV-associated TCR beta chains were found to appear HLA-restricted, with HLA associations seemingly driven largely by CMV exposure. The only immune exposure information available for the cohort was CMV serostatus. The earlier analysis of 587 of the donors excluded some 15 rarely observed V segments, including chromosome 9 orphons, because counts were too low. A later genetic analysis associated a missense DCLRE1C variant with V-gene and J-gene trimming of TCR beta chains, and an independent cohort replicated the association. Because HLA typing was missing for some donors at each locus, association tests included only the typed subset. Linkage disequilibrium might explain the correlated functional status among segregating V segments, but an unknown experimental factor could not be ruled out. In an earlier analysis of more than 500 of the donors, most TCR beta V segments appeared in productive rearrangements about 90% or about 30% of the time, broadly matching IMGT annotations. A cluster of highly shared sequence variants was judged likely to represent a technical artifact of the sequencing pipeline. In a later analysis, HLA-associated TCR beta chains showed more clonal expansion and lower generation probabilities than non-associated chains that were equally common. The authors suggested that the approach could potentially be extended to other disease states and immunological phenotypes. A further reported finding was that TCR beta sequences accurately predicted the HLA-A and HLA-B alleles for most subjects in the first cohort.

The sequenced sample consisted of PBMCs. The sequence was collected from a man aged 30-40 years in good health and CMV-seropositive.

The bases are TGCAGCGTTGGGCCGTACAATGAGCAGTTCTTC. This encodes CSVGPYNEQFF. Recombination joined TRBV29-1 with TRBJ2-1; the D gene lacks a confident call. The CDR3 measures 11 amino acids from cysteine to phenylalanine. The DNA shown is the 33-base CDR3, in frame from base 1. V loses 4 bases, J loses 4 bases, and the germline ends lie 5 bases apart. The germline V gene encodes CDR1 SQVTM and CDR2 ANQGSEA.